Below are 3 T cell receptor beta chains sequenced from a single sample in a study of cytomegalovirus exposure and HLA in healthy donors (dated by TCRdb to 2016 to 2017). The library relied on the immunoSEQ multiplex PCR assay. The multiplex PCR relied on a mix of 60 forward primers for TCR Vbeta segments and 13 reverse primers for TCR Jbeta segments. Drawn from immuneACCESS, this table holds only the in-frame rearrangements with V and J called that TCRdb kept. Clones are partly lost; checked studies trace under half to an unresolved V gene and leave the rest unexplained. Present in this sample are 100,000 to 150,000 clones, around 83% of which were seen just once. In total, the top ten clones hold less than 3.5% of the sample. The sequenced sample consisted of PBMCs. The receptors originated from a man aged 45-65 years in good health and CMV-seronegative.

Of note for this clone: One junction end does not reproduce the germline sequence, and a read error may be involved. CDR3 region: CASTSRGGREPQYF. In nucleotides, the CDR3 is TGCGCCAGTACCTCTCGGGGGGGGAGAGAGCCCCAGTACTTC. V and J are TRBV5-1 and TRBJ2-5; TRBD2 aligns across 8 bases. The length of the CDR3 is 14 residues. CDR1 is SGHRS and CDR2 is YFSETQ in the germline V gene.

This clone was observed once. V gene TRBV5-3 combines with J gene TRBJ1-2, with D possibly being TRBD1 (5 bases). Being an ORF, TRBV5-3 has a function that is uncertain. The length of the CDR3 is 12 residues. Trimming removed 4 bases at V and 2 bases at J, with 6 bases between. CDR3 amino acids: CARSRQNYGYTF. The CDR3 nucleotides are TGTGCCAGAAGCCGACAGAACTATGGCTACACCTTC.

The V gene is TRBV6-6, the J gene TRBJ2-7; no definite D call. V lost 7 bases, J lost 0 bases, and 7 bases lay in between. CDR1 is MNHNY and CDR2 is SVGAGI in the germline V gene (reference sequence). This CDR3 comprises 12 residues. This CDR3 is CASKHDSYEQYF. As DNA, the CDR3 is TGTGCCAGCAAACATGACTCCTACGAGCAGTACTTC.